This T cell receptor beta chain was captured by sequencing in a study of blood T cell repertoires in COVID-19. The CDR3 contains 19 residues. The germline V gene encodes CDR1 KGHSH and CDR2 LQKENI. Trimming cost V 2 bases and J 0 bases; bases outside gene matches: 13. Only in-frame clones appear in the TCRdb table, and some are missing; sequencing was by immunoSEQ multiplex PCR. The table shows some 190,000 clones, with around 85% occurring only once. This clone was observed a few times. The clonotype comes from a woman in her twenties or thirties who had recovered from COVID-19. Sequenced sample: PBMCs or T cells enriched from blood (not recorded which). The genes are TRBV18 and TRBJ2-1; 7 bases are a match to TRBD2. CDR3 sequence reads: CASSPIVIFGGSSYNEQFF. The CDR3 DNA sequence: TGTGCCAGCTCACCAATTGTTATCTTCGGCGGGAGCTCCTACAATGAGCAGTTCTTC.